This paragraph reports one T cell receptor beta chain. The time point is: newly diagnosed GD, antithyroid drugs for less than 3 months. RNA isolated from PBMCs was used to make the TCR library. The data were taken from a study of regulatory T cells in long-lasting Graves disease. Arm-PCR of CDR3 regions and iRepertoire HTBI primers were the basis on which TCR beta libraries were built. TCRdb redid the calling of the multiplex PCR reads with MiXCR, one entry per CDR3 protein. The table includes about 440,000 distinct CDR3 sequences, 15% to 20% detected once. The data were also submitted as part of a second study, on T cells in Graves' hyperthyroidism and ophthalmopathy.

The sequencing here drew on peripheral blood mononuclear cells (PBMCs), taken at new diagnosis, from a patient treated with antithyroid drugs. This clonotype originated in a woman aged 30 to 39 with Graves disease.

CDR3 protein: CASSLGGATTTNEKLFF. In DNA form, the CDR3 reads TGTGCCAGCAGCTTAGGGGGGGCGACCACAACTAATGAAAAACTGTTTTTT. The chain links TRBV7-8 to TRBJ1-4; D might be TRBD1 (6 bases). Germline V lookup: CDR1 SGHVS, CDR2 FQNEAQ. V gave up 1 base and J gave up 0 bases, with 12 bases separating them. CDR3 length: 17 residues.